This TCR beta chain emerged from a study of blood T cell repertoires in COVID-19. Overall study context: PBMCs, B-cell-depleted T cells, or T cells provided the cDNA or gDNA that made up the material.

J was trimmed by 3 bases and V by 6 bases; bases with no gene match: 8. Germline CDR1 reads SGHRS; CDR2 reads YFSETQ. There are 15 residues in the CDR3. Original processing notes: Researchers report that nucleated cell counts were estimated from reference gene primer amplification. The protocol was immunoSEQ multiplex PCR, while the TCRdb copy is restricted to in-frame clones and leaves out a portion. V, J and clone size are taken as reported in that table, and D and trimming were inferred from the DNA itself. The repertoire holds about 360,000 clones, around nine tenths seen once, with 3% in the top ten.

The receptor was isolated from a human donor in a cohort sampled during active COVID-19. The V and J genes are TRBV5-1 and TRBJ1-4; TRBD1 aligns across 7 bases. Material: peripheral blood. CDR3 sequence (DNA): TGCGCCAGCACATGGGTAGGGGGCTCTAATGAAAAACTGTTTTTT. Its translation is CASTWVGGSNEKLFF.